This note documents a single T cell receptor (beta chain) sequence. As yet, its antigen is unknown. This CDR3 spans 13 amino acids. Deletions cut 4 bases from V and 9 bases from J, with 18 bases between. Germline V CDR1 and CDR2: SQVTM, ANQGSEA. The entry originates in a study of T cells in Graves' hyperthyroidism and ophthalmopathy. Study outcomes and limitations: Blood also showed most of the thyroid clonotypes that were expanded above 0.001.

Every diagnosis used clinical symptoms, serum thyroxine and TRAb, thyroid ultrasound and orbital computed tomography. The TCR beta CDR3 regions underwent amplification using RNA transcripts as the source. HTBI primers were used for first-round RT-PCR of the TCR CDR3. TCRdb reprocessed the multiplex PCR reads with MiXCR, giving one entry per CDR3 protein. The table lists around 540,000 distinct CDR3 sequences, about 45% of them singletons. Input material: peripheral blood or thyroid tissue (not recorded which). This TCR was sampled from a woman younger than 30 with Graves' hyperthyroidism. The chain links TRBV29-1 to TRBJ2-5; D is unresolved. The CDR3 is CSVVESGDQPQYF. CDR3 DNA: TGCAGCGTTGTTGAGAGTGGGGATCAGCCCCAGTACTTC.